This T cell receptor beta chain came from a study of blood T cell repertoires in COVID-19. Study in general: The United States, Italy and Spain were the sources of the acute and convalescent COVID-19 samples. From T cells, B-cell-depleted T cells, or PBMCs came the material, which was cDNA or gDNA.

Study processing details: It was from reference gene primer amplification that nucleated cell counts were estimated. Some clones are missing from TCRdb's copy, which holds only in-frame ones; the method was immunoSEQ multiplex PCR. The V and J calls and clone size were taken over from that table, and D and trimming were inferred from the DNA. In the table there are around 430,000 clones, about nine tenths of which are singletons. The J segment lost 6 bases and the V segment lost 0 bases, leaving 9 bases of the junction unmatched. CDR3 size: 15 residues. Per germline, CDR1 SGHDT and CDR2 YYEEEE. Patients at the Seattle site were enrolled during active infection and followed longitudinally.

Source material: peripheral blood. This clonotype originated in a woman aged 45-65 years with COVID-19, enrolled during active disease. V is TRBV5-6 and J is TRBJ2-7; TRBD2 matches 7 bases. The CDR3 DNA follows: TGTGCCAGCAGCTTGGTCCAAGGACTAGGAGCCGAGCAGTACTTC. This codes for CASSLVQGLGAEQYF.